This T cell receptor (beta chain) was retrieved from a study of shared T cell receptors in the human thymus (dated by TCRdb to 2020 to 2022). Concerning the study at large: The study examined how self-reactive, shared T-cell receptor alpha chains are generated in the human thymus.

The germline V gene (reference sequence) yields MNHNY for CDR1 and SVGAGI for CDR2. For this chain, trimming is 4 bases at the V end and 5 bases at the J end, and the number of junction bases without a gene match is 6. Measured from the cysteine to the phenylalanine, the CDR3 is 15 residues long. CDR3 DNA only is kept here, 45 bases in frame from base 1. In regard to this clone: Its antigen is not yet known. One base away there is no much larger clone; base qualities are not given.

The library was built by means of the immunoSEQ multiplex PCR assay. Held by TCRdb, this immuneACCESS table contains in-frame sequences only and omits some clones. Under half of the omission traces to an unresolved V gene where checked; the cause of the rest is unknown. This sample has about 610,000 clones in its table, and 88% of those were observed once. Clones ranked in the top ten supply about 0.01% of the sample. These sequences were also reported in another study, on human thymus T cells. The second study, in turn, reports: The donors were immunologically healthy infants in Finland who had open corrective cardiac surgery for congenital heart defects. Thymus tissue was obtained as surgical resects removed during corrective cardiac surgery. V and J gene segment usage appeared biased in both thymic and peripheral blood repertoires. According to the related research, thymic TCR repertoires were highly overlapping among unrelated individuals. The study characterized TCR alpha and beta repertoires from under 10 infant thymus samples and a few related peripheral blood samples. The cohort included a handful of male and a couple of female infants, with donor ages spanning 7 to 244 days. Thymocytes were freed from the tissue by mechanical means and kept at -70 degrees C as pellets of roughly 8.5-30 million cells. Genomic DNA was extracted from frozen cell pellets with a QIAsymphony instrument. TCRB and TCRAD loci were amplified from a standardized quantity of quality-controlled genomic DNA using the immunoSEQ multiplex PCR assay. The V(D)J region was spanned by amplicons of a length sufficient to cover the CDR3 and to identify V and J genes. Through the commercial immunoSEQ service, the amplicons were sequenced on an Illumina platform. Corrections for primer bias and sequencing errors followed previously described methods, while TCRAD and TCRB definitions were based on the IMGT database. immunoSEQ Analyzer 3.0 and VDJTools were used for repertoire analysis, which covered basic statistics, V/J segment usage, diversity estimates, rarefaction and pairwise overlap. Diversity was estimated with Chao1, ChaoE, Efron-Thisted, Shannon and inverse Simpson indices, and also on datasets down-sampled to the smallest sample. For repertoire overlap, CDR3 nucleotide sequence, V gene and J gene had to match strictly, and clustering was done by Jaccard-based multidimensional scaling. Thymus samples yielded on average about 810,000 unique TCRB clonotypes, compared with 75,000 to 100,000 from blood samples.

The V gene is TRBV6-6 and the J gene is TRBJ1-5; 9 bases in between match TRBD1. This TCR was recovered from a boy younger than two with a congenital heart defect. Donor details come from another sample of the same person, matched by shared clones. Sequencing used thymocytes. The CDR3 amino acid sequence is: CASSWDRVKDQPQHF. The DNA is as follows: TGTGCCAGCAGTTGGGACAGGGTGAAGGATCAGCCCCAGCATTTT.